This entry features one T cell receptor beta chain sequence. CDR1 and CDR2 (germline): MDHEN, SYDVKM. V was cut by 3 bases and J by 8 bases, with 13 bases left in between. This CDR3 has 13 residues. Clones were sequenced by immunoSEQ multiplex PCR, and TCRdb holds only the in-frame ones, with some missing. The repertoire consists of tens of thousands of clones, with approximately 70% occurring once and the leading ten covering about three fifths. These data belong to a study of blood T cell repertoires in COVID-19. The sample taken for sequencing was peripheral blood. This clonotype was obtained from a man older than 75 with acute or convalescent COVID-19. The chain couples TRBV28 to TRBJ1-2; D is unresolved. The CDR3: CASSLGVPPGYTF. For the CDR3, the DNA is TGTGCCAGCAGTTTGGGAGTTCCTCCGGGCTACACCTTC.